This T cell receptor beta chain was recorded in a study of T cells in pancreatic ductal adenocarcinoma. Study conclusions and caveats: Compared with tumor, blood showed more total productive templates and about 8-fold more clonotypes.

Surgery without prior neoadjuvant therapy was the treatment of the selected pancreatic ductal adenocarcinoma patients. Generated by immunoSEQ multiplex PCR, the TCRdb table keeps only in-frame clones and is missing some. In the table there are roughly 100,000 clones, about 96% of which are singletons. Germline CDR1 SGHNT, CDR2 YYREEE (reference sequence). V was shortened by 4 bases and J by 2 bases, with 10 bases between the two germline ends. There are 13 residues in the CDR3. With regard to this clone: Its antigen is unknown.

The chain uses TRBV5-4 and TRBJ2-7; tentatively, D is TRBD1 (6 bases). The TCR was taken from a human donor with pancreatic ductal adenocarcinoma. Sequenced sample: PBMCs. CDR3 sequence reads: CASSPQGPYEQYF. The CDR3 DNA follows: TGTGCCAGCAGCCCTCAGGGGCCCTACGAGCAGTACTTC.